One T cell receptor beta chain is described in this entry. Its antigen is not known. The sample comes from a study of a mutant IDH1 vaccine in newly diagnosed glioma. The V and J ends lost 5 bases and 5 bases, in that order; junction bases with no gene match: 5. This CDR3 contains 15 residues. Looked up from germline, CDR1 is MNHEY and CDR2 is SMNVEV (reference sequence). Time point in this sample: week 35, safety follow-up. Topical imiquimod accompanied each vaccine dose, which consisted of 300 ug of mutant IDH1 20-mer peptide. Data came from immunoSEQ multiplex PCR; TCRdb stores just in-frame clones and leaves some out. The sample holds 50,000 to 65,000 clones, roughly nine tenths seen once.

Sequencing was performed on PBMCs, taken from a glioma patient whose treatment included an IDH1 peptide vaccine. The gene calls are TRBV27 and TRBJ2-6; TRBD1 matches 8 bases. This clonotype was sampled from a man in his forties with glioma. For the CDR3, the DNA is TGTGCCAGCAGTCAGGGGGCGAGGTGGGCCAACGTCCTGACTTTC. Translation gives CASSQGARWANVLTF.